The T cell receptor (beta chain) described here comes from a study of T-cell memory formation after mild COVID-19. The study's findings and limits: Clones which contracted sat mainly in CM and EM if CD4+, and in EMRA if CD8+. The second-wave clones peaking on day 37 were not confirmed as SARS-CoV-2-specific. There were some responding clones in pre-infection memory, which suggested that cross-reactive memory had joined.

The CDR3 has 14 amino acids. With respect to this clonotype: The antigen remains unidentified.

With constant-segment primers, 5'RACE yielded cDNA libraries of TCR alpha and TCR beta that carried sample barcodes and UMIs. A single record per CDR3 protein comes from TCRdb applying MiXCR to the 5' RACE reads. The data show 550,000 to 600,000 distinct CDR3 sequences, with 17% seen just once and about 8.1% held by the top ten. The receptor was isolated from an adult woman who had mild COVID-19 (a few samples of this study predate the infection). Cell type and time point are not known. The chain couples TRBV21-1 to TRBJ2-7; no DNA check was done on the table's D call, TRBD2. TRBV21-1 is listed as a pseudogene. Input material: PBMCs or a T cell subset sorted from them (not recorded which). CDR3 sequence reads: CAPLSRDSSYEQYF. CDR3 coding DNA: TGTGCCCCTTTAAGCCGGGACTCCTCCTACGAGCAGTACTTC.